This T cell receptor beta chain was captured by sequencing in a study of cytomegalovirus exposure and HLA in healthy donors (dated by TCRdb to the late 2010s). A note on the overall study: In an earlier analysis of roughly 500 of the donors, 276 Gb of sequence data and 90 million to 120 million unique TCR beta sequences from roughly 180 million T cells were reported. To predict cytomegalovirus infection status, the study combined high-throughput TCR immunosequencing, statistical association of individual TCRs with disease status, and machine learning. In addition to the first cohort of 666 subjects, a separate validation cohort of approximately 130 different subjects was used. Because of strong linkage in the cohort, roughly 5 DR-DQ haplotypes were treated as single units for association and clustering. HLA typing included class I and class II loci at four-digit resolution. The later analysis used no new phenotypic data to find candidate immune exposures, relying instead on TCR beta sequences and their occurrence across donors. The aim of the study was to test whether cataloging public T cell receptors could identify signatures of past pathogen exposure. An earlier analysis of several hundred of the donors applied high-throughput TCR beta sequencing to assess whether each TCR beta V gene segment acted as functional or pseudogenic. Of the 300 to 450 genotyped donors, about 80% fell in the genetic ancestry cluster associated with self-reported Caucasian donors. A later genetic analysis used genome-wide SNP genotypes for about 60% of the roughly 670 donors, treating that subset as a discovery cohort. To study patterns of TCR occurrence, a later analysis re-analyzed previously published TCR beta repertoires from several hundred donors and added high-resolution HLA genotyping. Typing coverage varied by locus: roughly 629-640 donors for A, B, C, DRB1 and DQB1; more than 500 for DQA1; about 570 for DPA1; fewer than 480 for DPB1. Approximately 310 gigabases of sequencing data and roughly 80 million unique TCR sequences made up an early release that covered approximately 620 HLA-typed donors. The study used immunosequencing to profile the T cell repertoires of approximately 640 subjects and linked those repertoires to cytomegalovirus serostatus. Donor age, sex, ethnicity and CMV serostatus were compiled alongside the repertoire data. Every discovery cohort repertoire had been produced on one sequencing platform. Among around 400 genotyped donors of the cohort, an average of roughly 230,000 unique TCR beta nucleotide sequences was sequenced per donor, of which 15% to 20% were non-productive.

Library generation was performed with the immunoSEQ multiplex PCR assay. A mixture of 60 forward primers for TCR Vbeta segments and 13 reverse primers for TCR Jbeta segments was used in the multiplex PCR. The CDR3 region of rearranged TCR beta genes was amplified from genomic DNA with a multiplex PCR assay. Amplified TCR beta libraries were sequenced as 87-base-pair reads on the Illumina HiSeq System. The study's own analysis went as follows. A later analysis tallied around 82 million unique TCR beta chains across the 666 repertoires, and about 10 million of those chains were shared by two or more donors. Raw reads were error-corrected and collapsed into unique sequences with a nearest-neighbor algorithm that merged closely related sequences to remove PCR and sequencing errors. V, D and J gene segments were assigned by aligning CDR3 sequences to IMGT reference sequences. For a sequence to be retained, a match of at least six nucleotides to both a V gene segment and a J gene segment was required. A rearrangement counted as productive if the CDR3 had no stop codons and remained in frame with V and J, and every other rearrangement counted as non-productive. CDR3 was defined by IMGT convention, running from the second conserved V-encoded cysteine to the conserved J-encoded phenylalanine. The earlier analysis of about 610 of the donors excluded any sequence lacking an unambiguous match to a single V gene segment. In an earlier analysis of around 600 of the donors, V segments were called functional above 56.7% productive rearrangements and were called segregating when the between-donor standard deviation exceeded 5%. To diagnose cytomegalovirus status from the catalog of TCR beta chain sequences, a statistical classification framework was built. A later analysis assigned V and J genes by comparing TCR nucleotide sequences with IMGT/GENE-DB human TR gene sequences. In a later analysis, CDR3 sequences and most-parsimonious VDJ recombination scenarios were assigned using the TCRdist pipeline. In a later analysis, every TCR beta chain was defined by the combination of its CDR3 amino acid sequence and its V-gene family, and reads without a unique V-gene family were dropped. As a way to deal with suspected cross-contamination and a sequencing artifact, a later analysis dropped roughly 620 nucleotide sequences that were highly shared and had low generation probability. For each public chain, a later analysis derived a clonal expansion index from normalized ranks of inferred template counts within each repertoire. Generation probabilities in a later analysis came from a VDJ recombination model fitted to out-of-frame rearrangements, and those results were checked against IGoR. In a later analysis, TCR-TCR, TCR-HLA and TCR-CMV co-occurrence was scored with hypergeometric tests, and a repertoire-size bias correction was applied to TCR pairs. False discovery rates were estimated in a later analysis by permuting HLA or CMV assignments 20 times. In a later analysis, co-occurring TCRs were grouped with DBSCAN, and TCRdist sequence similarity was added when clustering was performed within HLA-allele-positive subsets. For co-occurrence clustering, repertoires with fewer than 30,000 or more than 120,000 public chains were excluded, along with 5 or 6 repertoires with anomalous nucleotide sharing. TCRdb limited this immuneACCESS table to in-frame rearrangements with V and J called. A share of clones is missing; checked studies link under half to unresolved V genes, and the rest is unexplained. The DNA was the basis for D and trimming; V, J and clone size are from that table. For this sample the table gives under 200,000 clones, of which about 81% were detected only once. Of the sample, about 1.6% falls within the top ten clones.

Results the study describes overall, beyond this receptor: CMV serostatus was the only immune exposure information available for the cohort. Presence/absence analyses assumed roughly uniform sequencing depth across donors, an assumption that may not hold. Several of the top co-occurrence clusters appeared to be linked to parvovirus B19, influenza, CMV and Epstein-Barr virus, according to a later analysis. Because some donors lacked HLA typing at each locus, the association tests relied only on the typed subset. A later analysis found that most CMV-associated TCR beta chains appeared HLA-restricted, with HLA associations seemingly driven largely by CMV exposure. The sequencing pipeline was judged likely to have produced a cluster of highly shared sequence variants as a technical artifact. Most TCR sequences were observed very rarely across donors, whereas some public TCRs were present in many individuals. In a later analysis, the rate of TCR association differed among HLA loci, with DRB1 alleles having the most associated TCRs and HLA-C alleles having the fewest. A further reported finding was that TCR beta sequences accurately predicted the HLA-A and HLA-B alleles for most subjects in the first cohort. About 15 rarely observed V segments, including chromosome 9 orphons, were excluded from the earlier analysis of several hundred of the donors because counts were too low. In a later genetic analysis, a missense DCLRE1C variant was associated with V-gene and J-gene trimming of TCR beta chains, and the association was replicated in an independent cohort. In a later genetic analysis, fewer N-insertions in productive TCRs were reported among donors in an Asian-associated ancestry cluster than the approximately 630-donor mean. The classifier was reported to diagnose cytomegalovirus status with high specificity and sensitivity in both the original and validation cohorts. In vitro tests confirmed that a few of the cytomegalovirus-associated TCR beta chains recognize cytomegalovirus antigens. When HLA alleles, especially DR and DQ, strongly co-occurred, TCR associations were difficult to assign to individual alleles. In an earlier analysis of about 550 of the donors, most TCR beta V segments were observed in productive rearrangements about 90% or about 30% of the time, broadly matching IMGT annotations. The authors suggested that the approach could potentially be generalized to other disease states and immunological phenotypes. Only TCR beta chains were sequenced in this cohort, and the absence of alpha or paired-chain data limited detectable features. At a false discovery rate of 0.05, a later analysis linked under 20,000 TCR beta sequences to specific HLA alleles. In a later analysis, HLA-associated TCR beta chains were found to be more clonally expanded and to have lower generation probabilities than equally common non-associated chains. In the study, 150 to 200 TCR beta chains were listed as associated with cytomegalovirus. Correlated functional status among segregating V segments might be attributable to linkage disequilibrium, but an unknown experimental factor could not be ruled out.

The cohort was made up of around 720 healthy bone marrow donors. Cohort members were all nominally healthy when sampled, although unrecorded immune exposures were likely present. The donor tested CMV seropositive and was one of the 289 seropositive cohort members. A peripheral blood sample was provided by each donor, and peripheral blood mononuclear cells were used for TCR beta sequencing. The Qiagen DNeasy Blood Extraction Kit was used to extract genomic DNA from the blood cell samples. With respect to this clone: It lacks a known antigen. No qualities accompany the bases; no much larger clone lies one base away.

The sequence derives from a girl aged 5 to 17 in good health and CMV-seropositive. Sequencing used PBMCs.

The sequenced DNA: TGCGCCAGCAGCTTGCAAGGGGGCAACACCGGGGAGCTGTTTTTT. Its protein is CASSLQGGNTGELFF. The sequence joins TRBV5-1 to TRBJ2-2; TRBD1 aligns with 7 central bases. Ends trimmed: V by 1 base, J by 2 bases; bases unmatched to a gene: 2. The CDR3 contains 15 residues, cysteine and phenylalanine counted. Only the CDR3 part of the read is kept: 45 bases, read in frame from the first base. CDR1 and CDR2 (SGHRS, YFSETQ) derive from the germline V gene.